Each of the 11 T cell receptor beta chains below was sequenced from the same sample in a study of blood T cell repertoires in COVID-19. Sequencing was performed with immunoSEQ multiplex PCR; in TCRdb, only in-frame clones are kept and a portion is missing. The sample yields 40,000 or so clones, 70% to 90% seen once. Sequencing input: peripheral blood. The receptors were gathered from a man aged 45-65 years with active COVID-19.

The chain carries TRBV27 and TRBJ2-3; 7 nucleotides line up with TRBD2. The germline gives CDR1 MNHEY, CDR2 SMNVEV (reference sequence). The trim removed 1 base at V and 6 bases at J, leaving 10 bases unmatched. The CDR3 runs to 16 residues. As DNA, the CDR3 is TGTGCCAGCAGTTTATTGGGGCCGACTAGCTCGGATACGCAGTATTTT. Its protein product is CASSLLGPTSSDTQYF.

The J gene is TRBJ1-2, the V gene TRBV20-1; perhaps TRBD1 as D (6 bases). The CDR3 consists of 13 residues. Germline CDR1 is DFQATT and CDR2 is SNEGSKA (reference sequence). The V and J ends lost 3 bases and 10 bases respectively, with 18 bases between them. CDR3 DNA: TGCAGTGCTAGTGTGCCAGGGGTTTCCTACTACACCTTC. It specifies CSASVPGVSYYTF.

The gene calls are TRBV5-4 and TRBJ1-2; the D gene is possibly TRBD1 (6 bases). This CDR3 comprises 16 residues. The ends were cut back, 0 bases at V and 4 bases at J, with 16 bases in the middle. Germline V gene lookup returns CDR1 SGHNT and CDR2 YYREEE (reference sequence). CDR3: CASSLGSRRGSYGYTF. CDR3 DNA: TGTGCCAGCAGCTTGGGGAGCCGCAGGGGTTCCTATGGCTACACCTTC.

The chain employs TRBV27 and TRBJ1-1; 7 nucleotides match TRBD1. From germline, CDR1 is MNHEY and CDR2 SMNVEV (reference sequence). Trimming at V came to 5 bases and at J to 0 bases, leaving 9 bases not matched to a gene. The CDR3 sequence is 16 residues long. The CDR3 reads CASSLDGTALNTEAFF. The CDR3 nucleotides are TGTGCCAGCAGTCTCGATGGGACAGCCTTGAACACTGAAGCTTTCTTT.

This chain connects TRBV6-2 or TRBV6-3 to TRBJ2-1; D perhaps matches TRBD2 (5 bases). V was trimmed by 2 bases and J by 4 bases, leaving 12 bases between them. CDR3 length: 15 residues. Germline CDR1 and CDR2: MNHEY and SVGEGT. The CDR3 DNA sequence: TGTGCCAGCAGTTACGCGGGCCTAGGGTACAATGAGCAGTTCTTC. This gives the protein CASSYAGLGYNEQFF.

The gene calls are TRBV11-3 and TRBJ2-3, with a tentative D call TRBD1 (5 bases). Germline CDR1 is SGHNT and CDR2 is YENEEA. Trimming pared 2 bases from V and 10 bases from J, leaving 10 bases between. The CDR3 sequence is 12 residues long. CDR3 sequence reads: CASSLQGDAQYF. CDR3 nucleotide sequence: TGTGCCAGCAGCTTACAAGGGGATGCGCAGTATTTT.

V gene TRBV5-6 combines with J gene TRBJ1-2; D may be TRBD1 (5 bases). CDR1 is SGHDT, CDR2 YYEEEE, per germline. The CDR3 consists of 14 residues. The V end lost 6 bases, the J end lost 3 bases, and 15 bases lay between the germline ends. The CDR3 loop reads CASTDGGRDYGYTF. CDR3 bases: TGTGCCAGCACCGACGGGGGGAGAGACTATGGCTACACCTTC.

This chain links TRBV7-2 with TRBJ2-1; 7 nucleotides align to TRBD2. Trimming removed 2 bases from V and 8 bases from J; junction bases left unmatched: 9. This CDR3 contains 15 residues. Per the germline V gene, CDR1 is SGHTA and CDR2 is FQGNSA. The CDR3 loop is CASSLRSGKYDEQFF. The CDR3 nucleotides read TGTGCCAGCAGCTTAAGAAGCGGGAAATACGATGAGCAGTTCTTC.

The V call is TRBV7-6, the J call TRBJ2-3; D is unresolved. This CDR3 comprises 12 residues. Germline V lookup: CDR1 SGHVS, CDR2 FNYEAQ. V shed 5 bases and J shed 6 bases, with 9 bases lying between them. CDR3 residues: CASSLPMDTQYF. The CDR3 coding sequence is TGTGCCAGCAGCCTACCTATGGATACGCAGTATTTT. Full variable domain (outside the CDR3, taken from reference TRBV7-6 and TRBJ2-3): GAGVSQSPRYKVTKRGQDVALRCDPISGHVSLYWYRQALGQGPEFLTYFNYEAQQDKSGLPNDRFSAERPEGSISTLTIQRTEQRDSAMYRCASSLPMDTQYFGPGTRLTVL.

The chain joins TRBV4-3 to TRBJ2-3, with 11 bases that match TRBD2. Per germline, CDR1 LGHNA and CDR2 YSLEER. This CDR3 has 15 amino acids. Trimming at V came to 4 bases and at J to 4 bases, leaving 4 bases not matched to a gene. The CDR3 reads CASSLLAGGADTQYF. CDR3 coding DNA: TGCGCCAGCAGCCTGTTAGCGGGAGGGGCAGATACGCAGTATTTT.

The chain joins TRBV9 to TRBJ2-3, with TRBD2 matching over 9 bases. CDR3 length equals 15 residues. The trim removed 3 bases at V and 3 bases at J, leaving 5 bases unmatched. In germline, CDR1 is SGDLS, CDR2 YYNGEE. The CDR3 spells CASSAAGGTTDTQYF. CDR3 in DNA: TGTGCCAGCAGCGCGGCGGGGGGGACAACAGATACGCAGTATTTT.